The entry below describes one T cell receptor (beta chain). The sample is drawn from a study of early stage breast cancer tumors. Sequencing was performed with immunoSEQ multiplex PCR; in TCRdb, only in-frame clones are kept and a portion is missing. The sample has about 9,000 clones, roughly 70% seen once; the top ten hold roughly 6.9%. CDR1 is SGHTA and CDR2 is FQGNSA in the germline V gene. CDR3 length: 16 residues. Trimming pared 4 bases from V and 7 bases from J, leaving 17 bases between. The sequence was collected from a person in their fifties or sixties with breast cancer. This chain joins TRBV7-2 and TRBJ1-6; D possibly corresponds to TRBD1 (6 bases). The sample comprised breast tumor tissue. This CDR3 is CASSSGQSGGNSPLHF. DNA of the CDR3: TGTGCCAGCAGCTCTGGACAGTCCGGTGGGAATTCACCCCTCCACTTT. Combining the CDR3 with reference TRBV7-2 and TRBJ1-6 gives the whole variable domain GAGVSQSPSNKVTEKGKDVELRCDPISGHTALYWYRQSLGQGLEFLIYFQGNSAPDKSGLPSDRFSAERTGGSVSTLTIQRTQQEDSAVYLCASSSGQSGGNSPLHFGNGTRLTVT.